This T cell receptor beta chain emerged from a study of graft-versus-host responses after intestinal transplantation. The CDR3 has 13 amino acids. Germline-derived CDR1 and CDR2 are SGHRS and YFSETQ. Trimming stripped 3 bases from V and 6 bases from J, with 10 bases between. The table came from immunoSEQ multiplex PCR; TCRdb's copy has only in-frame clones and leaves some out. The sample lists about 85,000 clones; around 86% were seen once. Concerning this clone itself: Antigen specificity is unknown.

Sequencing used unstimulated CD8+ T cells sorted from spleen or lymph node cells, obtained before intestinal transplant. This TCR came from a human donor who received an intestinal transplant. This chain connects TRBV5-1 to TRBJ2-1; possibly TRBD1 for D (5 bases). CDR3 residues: CASSSTGGNEQFF. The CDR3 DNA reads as TGCGCCAGCAGCTCTACAGGCGGCAATGAGCAGTTCTTC.